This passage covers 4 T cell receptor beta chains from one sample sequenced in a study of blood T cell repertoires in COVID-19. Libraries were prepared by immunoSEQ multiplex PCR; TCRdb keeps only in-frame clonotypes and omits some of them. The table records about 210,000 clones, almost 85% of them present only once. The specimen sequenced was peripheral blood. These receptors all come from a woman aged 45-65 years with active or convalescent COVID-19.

CDR3 sequence reads: CASSSRTTQGSEQYF. CDR3 in DNA: TGTGCCAGCAGCTCCCGGACGACCCAGGGGAGCGAGCAGTACTTC. This sequence joins TRBV7-9 and TRBJ2-7; maybe TRBD1 (6 bases). The CDR3 consists of 15 residues. Germline lookup yields CDR1 SEHNR and CDR2 FQNEAQ (reference sequence). V was pared by 4 bases and J by 6 bases, with 19 bases between.

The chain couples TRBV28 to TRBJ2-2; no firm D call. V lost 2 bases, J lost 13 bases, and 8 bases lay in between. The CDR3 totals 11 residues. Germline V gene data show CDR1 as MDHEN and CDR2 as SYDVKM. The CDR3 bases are TGTGCCAGCAGTTTAGACGGGTTGCTGTTTTTT. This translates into CASSLDGLLFF.

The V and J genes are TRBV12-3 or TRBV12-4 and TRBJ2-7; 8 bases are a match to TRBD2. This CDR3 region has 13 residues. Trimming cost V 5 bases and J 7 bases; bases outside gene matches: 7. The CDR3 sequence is CASSPSGRGEQYF. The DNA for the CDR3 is TGTGCCAGCAGTCCCAGCGGGAGAGGGGAGCAGTACTTC.

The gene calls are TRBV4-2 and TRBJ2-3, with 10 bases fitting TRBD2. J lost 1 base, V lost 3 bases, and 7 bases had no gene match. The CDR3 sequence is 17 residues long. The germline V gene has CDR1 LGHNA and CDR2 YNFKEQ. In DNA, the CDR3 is TGTGCCAGCAGCCAGGGCAGCGGGGGGGCCGGCACAGATACGCAGTATTTT. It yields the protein CASSQGSGGAGTDTQYF.